These 16 T cell receptor beta chains came from one sample sequenced in a study of a mutant IDH1 vaccine in newly diagnosed glioma. As to time point: week 35, safety follow-up. The vaccine gave 300 ug of a 20-mer mutant IDH1 peptide subcutaneously per dose. These receptors' targets are unknown. Repertoires were generated with immunoSEQ multiplex PCR, while TCRdb's copy carries only in-frame clones and drops some. The table includes about 56,000 clones, roughly nine tenths detected once. The sequences come from PBMCs, collected from a glioma patient whose treatment included an IDH1 peptide vaccine. All receptors come from a middle-aged man with glioma.

The V and J genes are TRBV18 and TRBJ1-4, with TRBD1 identical over 8 bases. The V gene's germline CDR1 is KGHSH and CDR2 LQKENI. The CDR3 totals 16 residues. The V segment lost 4 bases and the J segment 7 bases; nucleotides outside the gene matches: 11. The CDR3 DNA reads TGTGCCAGCTCACGGGACAGGCCATCACGTCGTGAAAAACTGTTTTTT. Translation gives CASSRDRPSRREKLFF.

The genes are TRBV18 and TRBJ1-1, with 7 bases matching TRBD1. The CDR3 is 13 residues long. J gave up 5 bases and V 6 bases, and 6 bases lay outside the gene matches. Germline loops: CDR1 KGHSH, CDR2 LQKENI. The CDR3 loop reads CASSGTESTEAFF. The CDR3 bases are TGTGCCAGCTCTGGGACAGAAAGTACTGAAGCTTTCTTT.

This chain joins TRBV2 and TRBJ1-3; D possibly corresponds to TRBD1 (5 bases). Trimming pared 5 bases from V and 0 bases from J, leaving 26 bases between. The CDR3 runs to 20 residues. CDR1 is SNHLY and CDR2 is FYNNEI in the germline V gene. The CDR3: CASSRPSLQVPRHSGNTIYF. The CDR3 nucleotides are TGTGCCAGCAGTAGACCGAGCCTACAGGTCCCCAGACACTCTGGAAACACCATATATTTT.

V usage is TRBV19 and J usage is TRBJ1-5; 10 bases fit TRBD1. V was clipped by 7 bases and J by 1 base; unmatched bases: 7. The CDR3 sequence is 16 residues long. From germline, CDR1 is LNHDA and CDR2 SQIVND (reference sequence). The CDR3 here is CASTPWGQGSNQPQHF. The CDR3 DNA reads as TGTGCCAGTACCCCCTGGGGACAGGGGAGCAATCAGCCCCAGCATTTT.

This chain links TRBV4-3 with TRBJ1-1; D is perhaps TRBD1 (5 bases). CDR1 and CDR2 (germline): LGHNA, YSLEER. The CDR3 contains 15 residues. The ends were cut back, 0 bases at V and 4 bases at J, with 12 bases in the middle. The CDR3 protein is CASSQDGQGVTEAFF. As DNA, the CDR3 is TGCGCCAGCAGCCAAGATGGGCAAGGGGTCACTGAAGCTTTCTTT.

Here the CDR3 reads CASSGSGNEQFF. In nucleotides, the CDR3 is TGTGCCAGCAGTGGGAGCGGCAATGAGCAGTTCTTC. This rearrangement joins TRBV2 to TRBJ2-1, with D perhaps matching TRBD2 (5 bases). Trimming took 4 bases from V and 6 from J, leaving 7 bases between them. Germline loops: CDR1 SNHLY, CDR2 FYNNEI. This CDR3 has 12 amino acids.

This clone has more than one count but fewer than ten. The genes are TRBV7-2 and TRBJ1-3; 7 bases align to TRBD1. Unmatched junction bases numbered 1, after V lost 3 bases and J lost 2 bases. CDR3 length: 14 residues. Germline values: CDR1 SGHTA, CDR2 FQGNSA. The CDR3 DNA reads as TGTGCCAGCAGCTTGACAGGGACTGGAAACACCATATATTTT. Translation gives CASSLTGTGNTIYF.

This chain joins TRBV27 and TRBJ1-1; D unresolved. Trimming pared 0 bases from V and 4 bases from J, leaving 12 bases between. This CDR3 is 15 amino acids long. CDR1 and CDR2 from the germline V gene are MNHEY and SMNVEV (reference sequence). The CDR3 region has the DNA TGTGCCAGCAGTTTATCCTTTGGGTTGAGCACTGAAGCTTTCTTT. This gives the protein CASSLSFGLSTEAFF.

This clone is a singleton in its sample. V and J are TRBV4-1 and TRBJ2-5; 9 positions match TRBD1. The germline V gene encodes CDR1 MGHRA and CDR2 YSYEKL. After removal of 0 bases from V and 1 base from J, the junction contained 9 bases not matched to a gene. The CDR3 extends over 18 amino acids. In DNA form, the CDR3 reads TGCGCCAGCAGCCAAGAGGGTAAGGGGACAGGGTCCCAAGAGACCCAGTACTTC. Translating it yields CASSQEGKGTGSQETQYF.

This clone was counted only a few times. The chain carries TRBV4-2 and TRBJ2-1; 7 bases map to TRBD2. The CDR3 totals 15 residues. CDR1 is LGHNA and CDR2 is YNFKEQ in the germline V gene. V lost 0 bases to trimming and J lost 4 bases; unmatched junction nucleotides: 3. The DNA of the CDR3 is TGTGCCAGCAGCCAAGATGCGGGAGAATACAATGAGCAGTTCTTC. Its protein is CASSQDAGEYNEQFF.

The genes are TRBV7-2 and TRBJ2-4; tentatively, D is TRBD1 (7 bases). The V end was cut by 4 bases, the J end by 0 bases, with 10 bases between. CDR1 is SGHTA, CDR2 FQGNSA, per germline. This CDR3 is built from 15 residues. CDR3 sequence (DNA): TGTGCCAGCAGCTCAGGGGGGTCAGCCAAAAACATTCAGTACTTC. It is translated as CASSSGGSAKNIQYF.

The V and J genes are TRBV29-1 and TRBJ1-1, with TRBD1 matching over 8 bases. This CDR3 is 16 amino acids long. J was trimmed by 0 bases and V by 1 base; bases with no gene match: 7. Germline CDR1 is SQVTM and CDR2 is ANQGSEA. The CDR3 nucleotides are TGCAGCGTTGAAGGCGGACAGGGAAATATGAACACTGAAGCTTTCTTT. As protein: CSVEGGQGNMNTEAFF.

The chain links TRBV5-1 to TRBJ2-7; 11 bases align to TRBD2. This CDR3 has 16 residues. Germline assignment: CDR1 SGHRS and CDR2 YFSETQ. The V gene end was trimmed by 0 bases and the J gene end by 7 bases; junction bases not matched to a gene: 9. CDR3 coding DNA: TGCGCCAGCAGCTTGGCCGTGACTAGCGGGGCGGGGGAGCAGTACTTC. It specifies CASSLAVTSGAGEQYF.

The chain couples TRBV27 to TRBJ2-3; 8 nucleotides match TRBD1. The CDR3 extends over 13 amino acids. Germline V gene data show CDR1 as MNHEY and CDR2 as SMNVEV (reference sequence). Germline trimming cut 6 bases from V and 7 bases from J; bases unmatched to any gene: 6. Here the CDR3 DNA reads TGTGCCAGCAGGTACCGACAGGGGAATACGCAGTATTTT. Protein sequence: CASRYRQGNTQYF.

The chain recombines TRBV6-1 with TRBJ2-3; D unresolved. Germline-derived CDR1 and CDR2 are MNHNS and SASEGT. Trimming left V 5 bases short and J 1 base short, with 10 bases between. The CDR3 extends over 14 amino acids. The CDR3 here is CASSTRTGTDTQYF. The DNA of the CDR3 is TGTGCCAGCAGTACCAGGACGGGCACAGATACGCAGTATTTT.

The chain links TRBV28 to TRBJ1-1; 8 bases agree with TRBD1. Germline values: CDR1 MDHEN, CDR2 SYDVKM. The CDR3 consists of 16 residues. Unmatched junction bases numbered 7, after V lost 3 bases and J lost 1 base. This CDR3 is CASSFGQGGRNTEAFF. The CDR3 coding sequence is TGTGCCAGCAGTTTTGGACAGGGTGGGAGGAACACTGAAGCTTTCTTT.